This T cell receptor (beta chain) originates from a study of blood T cell repertoires in COVID-19. Study information: Nucleic acid was either cDNA or gDNA, and it came from T cells, B-cell-depleted T cells, or PBMCs.

The protocol was immunoSEQ multiplex PCR, while the TCRdb copy is restricted to in-frame clones and leaves out a portion. Among some 200,000 clones listed, around 86% were seen once. The CDR3 extends over 17 amino acids. Germline CDR1 and CDR2: MNHNS and SASEGT. Trimming took 2 bases from V and 1 from J; bases not matched to a gene: 8. The receptor was isolated from a man older than 75 with acute or convalescent COVID-19. The sequencing input was peripheral blood. The rearrangement links TRBV6-1 to TRBJ1-2; 9 positions agree with TRBD1. The CDR3 DNA sequence: TGTGCCAGCAGTGAACCCATTGGGGACAGGGTTAACTATGGCTACACCTTC. Residues: CASSEPIGDRVNYGYTF.